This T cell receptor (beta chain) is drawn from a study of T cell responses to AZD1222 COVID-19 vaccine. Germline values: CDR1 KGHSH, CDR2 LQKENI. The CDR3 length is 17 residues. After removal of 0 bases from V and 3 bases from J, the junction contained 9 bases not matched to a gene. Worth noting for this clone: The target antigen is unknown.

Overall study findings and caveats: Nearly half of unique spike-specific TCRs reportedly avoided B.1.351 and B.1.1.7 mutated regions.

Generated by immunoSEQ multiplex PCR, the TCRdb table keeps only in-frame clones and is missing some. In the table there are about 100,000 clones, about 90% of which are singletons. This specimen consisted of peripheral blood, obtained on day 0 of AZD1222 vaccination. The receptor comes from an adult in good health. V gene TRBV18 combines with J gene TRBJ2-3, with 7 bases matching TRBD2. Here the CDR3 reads CASSPPMKLAITDTQYF. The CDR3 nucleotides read TGTGCCAGCTCACCACCGATGAAACTAGCGATAACAGATACGCAGTATTTT.